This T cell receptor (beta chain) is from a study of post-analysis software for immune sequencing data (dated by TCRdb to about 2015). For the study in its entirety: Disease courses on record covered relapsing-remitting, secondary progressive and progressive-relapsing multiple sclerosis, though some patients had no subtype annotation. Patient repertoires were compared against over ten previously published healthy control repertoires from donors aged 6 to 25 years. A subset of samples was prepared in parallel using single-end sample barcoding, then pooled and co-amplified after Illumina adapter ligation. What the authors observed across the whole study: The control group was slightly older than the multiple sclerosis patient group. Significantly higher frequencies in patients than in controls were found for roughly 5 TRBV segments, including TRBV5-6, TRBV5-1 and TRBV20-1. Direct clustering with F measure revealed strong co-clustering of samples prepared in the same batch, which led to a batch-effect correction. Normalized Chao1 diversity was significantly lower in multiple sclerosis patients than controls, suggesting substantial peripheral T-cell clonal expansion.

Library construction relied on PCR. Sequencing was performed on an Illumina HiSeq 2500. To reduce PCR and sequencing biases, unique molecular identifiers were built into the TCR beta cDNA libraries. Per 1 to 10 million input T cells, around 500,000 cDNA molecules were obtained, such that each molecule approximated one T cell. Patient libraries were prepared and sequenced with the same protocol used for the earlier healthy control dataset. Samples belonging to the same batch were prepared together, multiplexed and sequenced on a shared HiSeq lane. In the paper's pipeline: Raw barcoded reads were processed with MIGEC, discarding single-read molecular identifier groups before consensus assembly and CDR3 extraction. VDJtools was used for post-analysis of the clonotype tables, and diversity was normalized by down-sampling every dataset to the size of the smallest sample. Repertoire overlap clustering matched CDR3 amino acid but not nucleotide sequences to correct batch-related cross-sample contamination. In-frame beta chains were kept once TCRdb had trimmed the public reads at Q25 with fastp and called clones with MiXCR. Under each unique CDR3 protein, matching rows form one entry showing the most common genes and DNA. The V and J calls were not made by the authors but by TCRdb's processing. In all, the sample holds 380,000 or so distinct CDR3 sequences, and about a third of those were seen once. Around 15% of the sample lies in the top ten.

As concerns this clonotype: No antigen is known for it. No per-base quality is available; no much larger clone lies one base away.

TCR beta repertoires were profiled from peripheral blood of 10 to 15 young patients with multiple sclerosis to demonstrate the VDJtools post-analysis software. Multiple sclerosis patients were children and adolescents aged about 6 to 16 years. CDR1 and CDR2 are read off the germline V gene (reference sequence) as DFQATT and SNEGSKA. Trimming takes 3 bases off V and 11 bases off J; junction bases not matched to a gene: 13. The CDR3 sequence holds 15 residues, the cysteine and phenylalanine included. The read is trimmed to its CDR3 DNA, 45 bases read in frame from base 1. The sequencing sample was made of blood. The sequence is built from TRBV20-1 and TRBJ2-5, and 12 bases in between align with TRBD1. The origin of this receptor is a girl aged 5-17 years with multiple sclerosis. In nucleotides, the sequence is TGCAGTGCTAGGGCGTCGGGACAGGGGGCGCGGGAGCAGTACTTC. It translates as CSARASGQGAREQYF.